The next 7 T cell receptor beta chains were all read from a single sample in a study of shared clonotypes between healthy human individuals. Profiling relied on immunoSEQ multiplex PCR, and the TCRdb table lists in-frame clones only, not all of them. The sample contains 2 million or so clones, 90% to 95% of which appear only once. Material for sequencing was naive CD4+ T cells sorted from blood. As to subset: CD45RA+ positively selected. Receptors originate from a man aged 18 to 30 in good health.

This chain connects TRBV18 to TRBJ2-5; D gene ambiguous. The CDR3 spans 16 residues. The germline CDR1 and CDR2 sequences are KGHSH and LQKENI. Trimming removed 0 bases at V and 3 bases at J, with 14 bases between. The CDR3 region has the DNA TGTGCCAGCTCACCACCGTCCGGGTATGAGGAAGAGACCCAGTACTTC. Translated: CASSPPSGYEEETQYF.

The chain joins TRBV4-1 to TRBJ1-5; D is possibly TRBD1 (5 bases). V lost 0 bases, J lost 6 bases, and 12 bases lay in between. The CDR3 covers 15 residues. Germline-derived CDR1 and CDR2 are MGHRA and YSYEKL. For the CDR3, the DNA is TGCGCCAGCAGCCAAGAGTGGCAGGGAGGTCAGCCCCAGCATTTT. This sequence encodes CASSQEWQGGQPQHF.

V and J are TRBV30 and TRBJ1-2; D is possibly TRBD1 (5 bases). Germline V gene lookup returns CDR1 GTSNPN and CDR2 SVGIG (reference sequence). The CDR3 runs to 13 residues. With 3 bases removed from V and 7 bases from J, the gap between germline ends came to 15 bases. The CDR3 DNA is TGTGCCTGGAGAGTCGCAGGGCTGGGTGGCTACACCTTC. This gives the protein CAWRVAGLGGYTF.

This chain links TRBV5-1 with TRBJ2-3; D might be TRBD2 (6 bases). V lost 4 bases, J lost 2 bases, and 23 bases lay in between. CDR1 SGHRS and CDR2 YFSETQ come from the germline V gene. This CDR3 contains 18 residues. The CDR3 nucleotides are TGCGCCAGCAGCACCCGGGTTAGCGGAGAATCATTCACAGATACGCAGTATTTT. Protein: CASSTRVSGESFTDTQYF.

This CDR3 reads CASSEAQPWGPETQYF. The CDR3 region has the DNA TGTGCCAGCAGTGAAGCCCAACCTTGGGGTCCGGAGACCCAGTACTTC. This chain joins TRBV25-1 and TRBJ2-5, with D unclear. This CDR3 comprises 16 residues. CDR1 and CDR2 (germline): MGHDK, SYGVNS. Trimming took off 2 bases at V and 5 bases at J, with 18 bases between the two ends.

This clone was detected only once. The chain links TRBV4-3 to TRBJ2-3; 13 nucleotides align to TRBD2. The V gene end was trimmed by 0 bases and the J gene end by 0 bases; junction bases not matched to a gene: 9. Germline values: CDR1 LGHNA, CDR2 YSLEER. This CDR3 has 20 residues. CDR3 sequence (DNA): TGCGCCAGCAGCCAAGAGGGACTAGGGACTAGCGGGGATAGCACAGATACGCAGTATTTT. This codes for CASSQEGLGTSGDSTDTQYF.

The CDR3 protein is CASNLDRGLQETQYF. The CDR3 DNA reads TGTGCCAGCAATCTGGACAGGGGCCTCCAAGAGACCCAGTACTTC. The chain joins TRBV2 to TRBJ2-5; 9 bases fit TRBD1. Germline V gene data show CDR1 as SNHLY and CDR2 as FYNNEI. CDR3 size: 15 residues. Germline trimming cut 7 bases from V and 1 base from J; bases unmatched to any gene: 7. Drawing the rest from reference TRBV2 and TRBJ2-5, the complete variable domain is EPEVTQTPSHQVTQMGQEVILRCVPISNHLYFYWYRQILGQKVEFLVSFYNNEISEKSEIFDDQFSVERPDGSNFTLKIRSTKLEDSAMYFCASNLDRGLQETQYFGPGTRLLVL.